The entry below gives a single T cell receptor (beta chain) sequence along with its context. The specificity of this receptor is unknown. There are no base qualities to consult, and no much larger clone falls within one base. These data belong to a study of blood T cell repertoires in COVID-19 (dated by TCRdb to about 2020). Describing the broader study: The collaborator samples originated in the United States, Italy and Spain and spanned the acute and convalescent phases of COVID-19. The prospective study material was composed of cDNA or gDNA derived from T cells, B-cell-depleted T cells, or PBMCs. Subjects who had been exposed to COVID-19, were actively infected with it, or had recovered from it provided the deeply sampled blood TCRbeta repertoires that made up the dataset. The repertoires were released in a freely available public database intended as a resource for research on the immune response to SARS-CoV-2. The samples were drawn from the first 160 participants of the ongoing ImmuneRACE study and from under 1,500 subjects provided by 6 global collaborators. Nearly every sample came with metadata listing a de-identified subject ID, COVID-19 status, age in years and sex. HLA class I and class II types, where available, came from metadata supplied by the sample provider rather than from assay-based typing.

V ends up 1 base short and J 5 bases short, with an unmatched junction base count of 5. CDR1 and CDR2 (SGHTA, FQGNSA) derive from the germline V gene. The CDR3 runs 15 residues from the cysteine to the phenylalanine. The CDR3 DNA has 45 bases and is translated from base 1. TCRbeta CDR3 regions were amplified from genomic DNA using the immunoSEQ Assay, a bias-controlled multiplex PCR. Per the source publication's procedure: Within the assay, amplification of reference gene primers was used to estimate how many nucleated cells each sample contained. To quantify the absolute abundance of each unique TCRbeta CDR3 rearrangement, sequence reads were collapsed and filtered. For each sample, productive Simpson clonality was calculated as the square root of Simpson's diversity index over productive rearrangements. TCRdb re-hosts the immuneACCESS table, in-frame sequences only. Its copies lack some clones; in the studies checked, an unresolved V gene accounts for under half of them, and the cause for the rest is not known. D and trimming come from the DNA, and the V and J calls and clone size come from that table. Within this sample are around 160,000 clones, with about 86% of them counted one time only. The ten biggest clones cover less than 20% of the sample.

Beyond this particular receptor, the publication reports: The amount of clinical and demographic metadata varied by source and participant and was provided uncurated.

Each collaborating institution followed its own protocols to collect whole blood in K2EDTA tubes. For TCRbeta analysis, collaborator samples were shipped as frozen whole blood, as isolated PBMCs, or as DNA extracted from either sample type. Recombination joined TRBV7-2 with TRBJ1-1, with 9 junctional bases fitting TRBD1. The sample was peripheral blood. The receptor was derived from a woman over 75 with acute or convalescent COVID-19. The DNA is as follows: TGTGCCAGCAGCTTAGTGGGACAGGGAGGAACTGAAGCTTTCTTT. Its product reads: CASSLVGQGGTEAFF. Reference TRBV7-2 and TRBJ1-1 genes cover what lies past the CDR3, so the full variable domain is GAGVSQSPSNKVTEKGKDVELRCDPISGHTALYWYRQSLGQGLEFLIYFQGNSAPDKSGLPSDRFSAERTGGSVSTLTIQRTQQEDSAVYLCASSLVGQGGTEAFFGQGTRLTVV.